The clone carrying this TCR beta chain showed up just once. This record belongs to a study of blood T cell repertoires in COVID-19. V was pared by 4 bases and J by 5 bases, with 13 bases between. The CDR3 contains 14 residues. Germline assignment: CDR1 MNHEY and CDR2 SVGEGT. Generated by immunoSEQ multiplex PCR, the TCRdb table keeps only in-frame clones and is missing some. The sample yields around 15,000 clones, 83% seen once. This chain connects TRBV6-2 or TRBV6-3 to TRBJ2-3, with a weak D call TRBD1 (6 bases). This receptor was taken from a man in his forties or fifties with active or convalescent COVID-19. The specimen was peripheral blood. In nucleotides, the CDR3 is TGTGCCAGCAGTTTGGGGGCGTCTAAAGATACGCAGTATTTT. Translation: CASSLGASKDTQYF.